A selection of T cell receptor beta chains follows, all from one sample in a study of cytomegalovirus exposure and HLA in healthy donors. Data came from immunoSEQ multiplex PCR; TCRdb stores just in-frame clones and leaves some out. The table records about 150,000 clones, 9.7% of them present only once. Material for sequencing was PBMCs. All receptors come from a man between 45 and 60 years old in good health and CMV-seronegative. Both conserved end residues are part of each CDR3. A D gene is named only where the DNA matches it firmly. Clone size is stated in some rows and not others, as once, few, many or a class when expanded.

DNA,CDR3,J,D,size,V
TGTGCCAGCACCCAATCCTCGTCAGGGGGCAACAGCAATCAGCCCCAGCATTTT,CASTQSSSGGNSNQPQHF,TRBJ1-5,TRBD1,NA,TRBV7-8
TGTGCCAGCAGCTTAACGGGACAGAAAGAGACCCAGTACTTC,CASSLTGQKETQYF,TRBJ2-5,TRBD1,few,TRBV7-3
TGCGCCAGCAGCCGACAGGGGAACTCACCCCTCCACTTT,CASSRQGNSPLHF,TRBJ1-6,TRBD1,NA,TRBV4-1
TGTGCCAGTAGTATGGGGGGGTCATACAATGAGCAGTTCTTC,CASSMGGSYNEQFF,TRBJ2-1,TRBD2,NA,TRBV19
TGTGCCAGCAGCCTAGTACGGGGAAAAGCTTTCTTT,CASSLVRGKAFF,TRBJ1-1,NA,few,TRBV5-6
TGTGCCAGCAGCCCCCGGGGTAGGGCCGCTCACGAGCAGTACTTC,CASSPRGRAAHEQYF,TRBJ2-7,NA,few,TRBV27
TGCGCCAGCAGCCGTCGACAGGGACGGGCGAACACCGGGGAGCTGTTTTTT,CASSRRQGRANTGELFF,TRBJ2-2,TRBD1,NA,TRBV5-1
TGTGCCTGGAGTAGGGACAGTAATCAGCCCCAGCATTTT,CAWSRDSNQPQHF,TRBJ1-5,TRBD1,NA,TRBV30
TGTGCCAGCAGTCCTCAAGAGACCCAGTACTTC,CASSPQETQYF,TRBJ2-5,NA,NA,TRBV6-6
TGCAGCGCGATGGCCGGGACACCCATCTCCTACAATGAGCAGTTCTTC,CSAMAGTPISYNEQFF,TRBJ2-1,NA,few,TRBV29-1
TGTGCCAGCAGCTCCTTGGGAGGGGCCGGCTTGTTTCAGCCCCAGCATTTT,CASSSLGGAGLFQPQHF,TRBJ1-5,NA,few,TRBV7-6
TGCGCCAGCAGCTTGGGCAGCGGGGACCCCTCCTACAATGAGCAGTTCTTC,CASSLGSGDPSYNEQFF,TRBJ2-1,TRBD2,NA,TRBV5-1
TGTGCCAGCTCACCTGCAGTGACTAACGAAGCTTTCTTT,CASSPAVTNEAFF,TRBJ1-1,NA,NA,TRBV18
TGTGCCAGCAGTTACGGGGACAGCGGAAACACCATATATTTT,CASSYGDSGNTIYF,TRBJ1-3,TRBD1,few,TRBV6-5
TGTGCCAGTAGTATAGCGCCTAGACTAGAGACCCAGTACTTC,CASSIAPRLETQYF,TRBJ2-5,NA,few,TRBV19
TGTGCCAGCAGCCCCGGGACTGGGAACACCGGGGAGCTGTTTTTT,CASSPGTGNTGELFF,TRBJ2-2,NA,NA,TRBV5-4
TGTGCCACCACCGGTCCATCAGGGGTAAGCACTGAAGCTTTCTTT,CATTGPSGVSTEAFF,TRBJ1-1,NA,few,TRBV15